This T cell receptor beta chain was documented in a study of blood T cell repertoires in COVID-19. For the study at large: Samples taken during acute and convalescent COVID-19 were collected in the United States, Italy and Spain.

This clone has a handful of counts. In the original workflow: Estimation of nucleated cell counts was performed using reference gene primer amplification. The method was immunoSEQ multiplex PCR; TCRdb's version includes in-frame clones alone and lacks a portion of them. V, J and clone size are those of that table, while D and trimming were read from the DNA. This table has 250,000 to 350,000 clones, approximately 90% appearing once. One Seattle source followed patients from active infection through their disease course. The CDR3 runs 13 residues. The germline gives CDR1 MNHEY, CDR2 SVGAGI. V shed 6 bases, J shed 2 bases, and the junction held 3 bases outside the gene matches.

The rearrangement uses TRBV6-5 and TRBJ1-2, with 7 bases lining up with TRBD1. This TCR came from a woman aged 45-59 years with COVID-19, enrolled during active disease. The sequenced sample was peripheral blood. The CDR3 loop is CASRPGQNYGYTF. The DNA for the CDR3 is TGTGCCAGCAGACCGGGACAGAACTATGGCTACACCTTC.